This TCR beta chain was sequenced in a study of cytomegalovirus exposure and HLA in healthy donors. On the study more broadly: Later, an analysis reported that the approximately 120 validation repertoires had used the same platform as the 500 to 750 first-cohort repertoires.

On this clone: Antigen specificity is unknown.

CDR3 length: 15 residues. Trimming cost V 4 bases and J 0 bases, with 12 bases left between them. The germline V gene encodes CDR1 MNHEY and CDR2 SVGAGI. The method was immunoSEQ multiplex PCR; TCRdb's version includes in-frame clones alone and lacks a portion of them. The sample contains 200,000 or so clones, approximately 82% of which appear only once. The study's findings and limits: In vitro work confirmed that three CMV-associated chains recognize CMV antigens.

Sequencing was performed on PBMCs. The origin of this receptor is a woman between 25 and 40 years old in good health and CMV-seropositive. J is TRBJ1-2 and V is TRBV6-5; a possible D gene is TRBD1 (6 bases). CDR3 nucleotide sequence: TGTGCCAGCAGTTTCCTCAGGGGCTCTAACTATGGCTACACCTTC. It codes for CASSFLRGSNYGYTF.